This T cell receptor beta chain was sequenced during a study of quantifying T cell responses using KT2 cells. Study summary: TCR alpha and beta constant-region primers primed reverse transcription of RNA.

Study conclusions and caveats: KT2 sequence counts showed saturation when very many KT2 cells were spiked in.

A single-stranded UMI oligo with SP2 sequence was ligated to cDNA 3' ends. The first PCR ran roughly 4 cycles with an equimolar RC1.1 and RC1.2 beta primer mix. A single record per CDR3 protein comes from TCRdb applying MiXCR to the UMI-ligation and nested PCR reads. This table has approximately 54,000 distinct CDR3 sequences, around 10% appearing once. The table lists this clonotype with a few counts. Its antigen is not identified. The germline gives CDR1 LGHDT, CDR2 YNNKEL (reference sequence). Trimming removed 1 base at V and 1 base at J, with 9 bases between. This CDR3 has 15 amino acids. Specimen: PBMCs spiked with cells of the T cell clone KT2. This receptor was identified in a human donor. The gene calls are TRBV3-1 and TRBJ2-3, with D maybe TRBD2 (5 bases). The chain's CDR3 is CASSQGFGGTDTQYF. In DNA, the CDR3 is TGTGCCAGCAGCCAAGGATTCGGGGGCACAGATACGCAGTATTTT.